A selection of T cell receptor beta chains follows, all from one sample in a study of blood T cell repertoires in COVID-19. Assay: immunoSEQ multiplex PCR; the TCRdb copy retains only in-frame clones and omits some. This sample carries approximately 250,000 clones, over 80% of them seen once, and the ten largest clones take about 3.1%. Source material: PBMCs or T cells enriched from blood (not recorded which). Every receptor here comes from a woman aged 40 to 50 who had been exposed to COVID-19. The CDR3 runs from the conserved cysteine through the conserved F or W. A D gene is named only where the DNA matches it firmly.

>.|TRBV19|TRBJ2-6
CASSSPFLSGANVLTF
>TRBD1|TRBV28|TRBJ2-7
CASTERGRAYEQYF
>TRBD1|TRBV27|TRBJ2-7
CASRGDSSYEQYF
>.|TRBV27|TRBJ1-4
CASKLQGTDEKLFF
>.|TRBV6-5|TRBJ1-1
CASRPRFDREAFF
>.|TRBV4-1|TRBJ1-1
CASSQAGGVTEAFF
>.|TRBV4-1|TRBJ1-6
CASSLREGRSPLHF
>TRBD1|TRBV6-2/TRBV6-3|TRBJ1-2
CASSGTEWTNYGYTF
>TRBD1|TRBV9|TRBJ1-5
CASSEGTGLSQPQHF
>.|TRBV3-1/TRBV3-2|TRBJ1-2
CASSQEPGDGYGYTF
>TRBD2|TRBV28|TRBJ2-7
CASSSPSGRPYEQYF
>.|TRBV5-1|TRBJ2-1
CASSLGLYNEQFF
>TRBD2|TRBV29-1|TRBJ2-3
CSVRRTVAGGRSTPDTQYF
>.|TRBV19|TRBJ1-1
CASSIQGAGGTEAFF
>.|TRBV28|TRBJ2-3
CASSLQILGTDTQYF
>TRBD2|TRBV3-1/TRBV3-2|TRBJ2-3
CASRKTSGGPADTQYF
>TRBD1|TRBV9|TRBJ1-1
CASSVGRGDTEAFF
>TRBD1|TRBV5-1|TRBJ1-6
CASSLEQGVNSPLHF
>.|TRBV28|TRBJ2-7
CASSLTEGIGVEQYF
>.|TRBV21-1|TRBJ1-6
CASSKRDNCSYNSPLHF
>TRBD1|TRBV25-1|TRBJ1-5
CASSEKTGVSNQPQHF
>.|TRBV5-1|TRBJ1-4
CASSPAGVAEKLFF
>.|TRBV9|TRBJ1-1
CASSSGWDRAFF
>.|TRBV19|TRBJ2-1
CASNEGGNEQFF
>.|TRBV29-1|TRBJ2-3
CTFSRGVTDTQYF
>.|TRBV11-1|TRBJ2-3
CASSFSGTDTQYF
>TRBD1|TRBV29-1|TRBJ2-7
CSVELHILGQDSYEQYF
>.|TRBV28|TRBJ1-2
CASSLVGRIGFNYGYTF
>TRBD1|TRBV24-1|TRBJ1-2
CATSDSYDRGLGYTF
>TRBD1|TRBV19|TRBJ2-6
CASSVPDRASSGANVLTF
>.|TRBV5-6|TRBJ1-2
CASSPGAGNPNYGYTF
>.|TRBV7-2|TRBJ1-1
CASSWDGGRLNTEAFF
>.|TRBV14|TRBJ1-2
CASSQDWGSGVGYTF
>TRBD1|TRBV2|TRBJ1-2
CASRPGQEDGYTF
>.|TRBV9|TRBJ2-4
CASNKGENIQYF
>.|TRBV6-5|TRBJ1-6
CASSYVAGTWPLHF